Below are 24 T cell receptor beta chains sequenced from a single sample in a study of cytomegalovirus exposure and HLA in healthy donors. The PCR made use of 60 Vbeta and 13 Jbeta primers. Profiling relied on immunoSEQ multiplex PCR, and the TCRdb table lists in-frame clones only, not all of them. The table has around 130,000 clones, around 73% seen once; the top ten hold approximately 1.2%. Input material: PBMCs. The receptors were gathered from a man aged 50 or older in good health and CMV-seronegative.

The chain's CDR3 is CANSGTGGYEQYF. CDR3 bases: TGTGCCAACTCCGGGACAGGAGGCTACGAGCAGTACTTC. This chain joins TRBV10-3 and TRBJ2-7, with TRBD1 matching over 8 bases. The CDR3 loop spans 13 amino acids. Looked up from germline, CDR1 is ENHRY and CDR2 is SYGVKD. V dropped 10 bases and J dropped 3; count of bases not matched to a gene: 8.

Comments on this clone: At one end, the junction sequence differs from germline, possibly due to a read error. This chain connects TRBV7-7 to TRBJ2-5; D is possibly TRBD2 (5 bases). The CDR3 sequence is 14 residues long. Per the germline V gene, CDR1 is SSHAT and CDR2 is FNYEAQ (reference sequence). CDR3 amino acids: CASSLDTSTETQYF. The CDR3 bases are TGTGCTAGCAGCTTAGACACTAGTACAGAGACCCAGTACTTC.

This rearrangement joins TRBV5-4 to TRBJ2-7, with TRBD2 matching 9 bases. V trimming: 6 bases; J trimming: 4 bases; junction bases outside the gene matches: 14. CDR1 and CDR2 from the germline V gene are SGHNT and YYREEE (reference sequence). The CDR3 loop spans 16 amino acids. CDR3 residues: CASKLGGAGGPYEQYF. The CDR3 DNA sequence: TGTGCCAGCAAGCTTGGAGGGGCGGGAGGGCCTTACGAGCAGTACTTC.

The chain combines TRBV27 with TRBJ1-5, with unresolved D. CDR1 and CDR2 from the germline V gene are MNHEY and SMNVEV (reference sequence). V was trimmed by 5 bases and J by 5 bases, leaving 10 bases between them. This CDR3 is built from 13 residues. The CDR3 reads CASSPGGHQPQHF. CDR3 in DNA: TGTGCCAGCAGTCCCGGCGGGCATCAGCCCCAGCATTTT.

The CDR3 protein is CASTYTGTGITGELFF. CDR3 nucleotides: TGCGCCAGCACCTACACCGGGACAGGGATAACCGGGGAGCTGTTTTTT. The rearrangement uses TRBV5-1 and TRBJ2-2; 9 bases align to TRBD1. Germline trimming cut 6 bases from V and 5 bases from J; bases unmatched to any gene: 11. Germline loops: CDR1 SGHRS, CDR2 YFSETQ. CDR3 length: 16 residues.

The chain links TRBV18 to TRBJ2-3, with 9 bases aligning to TRBD2. The CDR3 loop spans 17 amino acids. CDR1 is KGHSH, CDR2 LQKENI, per germline. Unmatched junction bases numbered 12, after V lost 5 bases and J lost 3 bases. The CDR3 DNA reads TGTGCCAGCTCAACGGGCGGGAGGGGCCTCGGGACAGATACGCAGTATTTT. It encodes CASSTGGRGLGTDTQYF.

The V gene is TRBV27, the J gene TRBJ1-6, with D maybe TRBD1 (6 bases). CDR3 length equals 14 residues. V lost 6 bases to trimming and J lost 5 bases, with 11 bases between them. Per germline, CDR1 MNHEY and CDR2 SMNVEV (reference sequence). CDR3: CASRPGTHNSPLHF. CDR3 in DNA: TGTGCCAGCAGGCCCGGGACACATAATTCACCCCTCCACTTT.

This chain connects TRBV18 to TRBJ1-2, with TRBD1 matching over 9 bases. Germline V gene sequence: CDR1 KGHSH, CDR2 LQKENI. With V trimmed by 2 bases and J by 4 bases, 8 bases remained unmatched. The CDR3 is 16 amino acids. The CDR3 nucleotides are TGTGCCAGCTCACCATCAACTGGGACAGGGACCTATGGCTACACCTTC. Translated: CASSPSTGTGTYGYTF. Combining the CDR3 with reference TRBV18 and TRBJ1-2 gives the whole variable domain NAGVMQNPRHLVRRRGQEARLRCSPMKGHSHVYWYRQLPEEGLKFMVYLQKENIIDESGMPKERFSAEFPKEGPSILRIQQVVRGDSAAYFCASSPSTGTGTYGYTFGSGTRLTVV.

The gene calls are TRBV7-2 and TRBJ2-3; 11 bases agree with TRBD1. The length of the CDR3 is 14 residues. CDR1 is SGHTA, CDR2 FQGNSA, per germline. Trimming at V came to 5 bases and at J to 6 bases, leaving 4 bases not matched to a gene. The CDR3 coding sequence is TGTGCCAGCAGCCGAGGGACAGGGGGGGATACGCAGTATTTT. It is translated as CASSRGTGGDTQYF.

Judged by abundance, this clone is large. The chain couples TRBV19 to TRBJ2-3, with 8 bases aligning to TRBD1. The germline V gene has CDR1 LNHDA and CDR2 SQIVND (reference sequence). There are 14 residues in the CDR3. V was pared by 9 bases and J by 5 bases, with 10 bases of the junction left unmatched. CDR3 sequence reads: CASSGTGRLDTQYF. For the CDR3, the DNA is TGTGCCAGCTCGGGGACAGGCCGGTTAGATACGCAGTATTTT.

The gene calls are TRBV29-1 and TRBJ2-5; D perhaps matches TRBD2 (6 bases). Germline values: CDR1 SQVTM, CDR2 ANQGSEA. Trimming took 2 bases from V and 4 from J, leaving 20 bases between them. The CDR3 contains 16 residues. In DNA form, the CDR3 reads TGCAGCGTTGAATTAGGGACTCAGGCGGTTGGAGAGACCCAGTACTTC. This codes for CSVELGTQAVGETQYF.

This clone was seen a single time. At one end, the junction sequence differs from germline, possibly due to a read error. The chain carries TRBV7-9 and TRBJ2-7; D gene unclear. The CDR3 spans 12 residues. CDR1 and CDR2 (germline): SEHNR, FQNEAQ (reference sequence). The CDR3 DNA reads TGTTCCAGCAGCTTACAAACCTACGAGCAGTACTTC. Translating it yields CSSSLQTYEQYF.

This CDR3 is CASSLDASGIAYEQYF. The CDR3 coding sequence is TGCGCCAGCAGCTTGGATGCTAGCGGGATCGCCTACGAGCAGTACTTC. J is TRBJ2-5 and V is TRBV5-1; 9 nucleotides align to TRBD2. The J call may be mistaken, given a closer DNA end match to TRBJ2-7. This CDR3 is 16 amino acids long. Looked up from germline, CDR1 is SGHRS and CDR2 is YFSETQ.

This chain connects TRBV6-5 to TRBJ2-7, with 7 bases that match TRBD2. J lost 3 bases, V lost 5 bases, and 4 bases had no gene match. The CDR3 contains 13 residues. CDR1 and CDR2 from the germline V gene are MNHEY and SVGAGI. The CDR3 DNA reads as TGTGCCAGCAGTCCGGGACTACTCTACGAGCAGTACTTC. Translated, it gives CASSPGLLYEQYF.

This chain links TRBV28 with TRBJ1-1, with D unresolved. This CDR3 is built from 11 residues. Germline CDR1 and CDR2: MDHEN and SYDVKM. V was clipped by 2 bases and J by 11 bases, with 9 bases between them. The CDR3 spells CASSLDIEAFF. In nucleotides, the CDR3 is TGTGCCAGCAGTTTAGACATTGAGGCTTTCTTT.

This clone has only one observation. V is TRBV6-6 and J is TRBJ2-4; 8 nucleotides match TRBD2. The V gene's germline CDR1 is MNHNY and CDR2 SVGAGI (reference sequence). The CDR3 covers 15 residues. J lost 2 bases, V lost 5 bases, and 5 bases had no gene match. In DNA, the CDR3 is TGTGCCAGCAGTGACAGCGGGAGAACCAAAAACATTCAGTACTTC. This gives the protein CASSDSGRTKNIQYF.

The chain is built from TRBV5-1 and TRBJ2-1; the match to TRBD2 covers 7 bases. V dropped 1 base and J dropped 3; count of bases not matched to a gene: 7. CDR1 and CDR2 (germline): SGHRS, YFSETQ. The CDR3 is 16 amino acids. In nucleotides, the CDR3 is TGCGCCAGCAGCTTGTCTGGGGGACTACTCTACAATGAGCAGTTCTTC. Protein sequence: CASSLSGGLLYNEQFF.

As DNA, the CDR3 is TGTGCCAGCAGCCGGGGGACTAGCGGGGCAGATACGCAGTATTTT. This gives the protein CASSRGTSGADTQYF. The J gene is TRBJ2-3, the V gene TRBV11-2; 13 nucleotides line up with TRBD2. Trimming took 5 bases from V and 4 from J; bases not matched to a gene: 3. From germline, CDR1 is SGHAT and CDR2 FQNNGV. The CDR3 extends over 15 amino acids.

The chain combines TRBV28 with TRBJ2-3; D unresolved. Germline V gene lookup returns CDR1 MDHEN and CDR2 SYDVKM. This CDR3 region has 14 residues. The V end lost 6 bases, the J end lost 3 bases, and 13 bases lay between the germline ends. CDR3 protein: CASRPLRLTDTQYF. The CDR3 bases are TGTGCCAGCAGACCCCTCCGGTTAACAGATACGCAGTATTTT.

This CDR3 reads CASSPDREDEAFF. CDR3 bases: TGCGCCAGCAGCCCCGACAGGGAGGATGAAGCTTTCTTT. The chain combines TRBV5-1 with TRBJ1-1; 7 nucleotides match TRBD1. Germline V gene sequence: CDR1 SGHRS, CDR2 YFSETQ. The trim removed 4 bases at V and 7 bases at J, leaving 7 bases unmatched. This CDR3 contains 13 residues.

The J gene is TRBJ2-7, the V gene TRBV14, with D perhaps TRBD1 (5 bases). Trimming pared 2 bases from V and 1 base from J, leaving 9 bases between. The CDR3 is 14 residues long. Germline V gene sequence: CDR1 SGHDN, CDR2 FVKESK. The CDR3 region has the DNA TGTGCCAGCAGCCAATTTGCAGGGTCCTACGAGCAGTACTTC. It codes for CASSQFAGSYEQYF.

This chain links TRBV10-3 with TRBJ2-3; a possible D gene is TRBD1 (5 bases). The CDR3 is 16 amino acids. Trimming took 3 bases from V and 2 from J, leaving 15 bases between them. Per germline, CDR1 ENHRY and CDR2 SYGVKD. The CDR3 DNA reads TGTGCCATCAGTGAAGGGGTCACCAGGGTCACAGATACGCAGTATTTT. Translation: CAISEGVTRVTDTQYF.

The J gene is TRBJ2-7, the V gene TRBV28, with 8 bases matching TRBD2. The ends lost 5 bases at V and 5 bases at J; junction bases unmatched: 17. The CDR3 runs to 17 residues. Germline CDR1 is MDHEN and CDR2 is SYDVKM. The CDR3 nucleotides read TGTGCCAGCAGTCGGGCCGGGGGGGGCTCCCTAACGCACGAGCAGTACTTC. Protein product: CASSRAGGGSLTHEQYF.

V is TRBV11-1 and J is TRBJ1-4; 8 positions agree with TRBD1. The CDR3 is made up of 15 amino acids. The germline gives CDR1 SGHAT, CDR2 FQDESV (reference sequence). Germline trimming cut 4 bases from V and 3 bases from J; bases unmatched to any gene: 4. The CDR3 reads CASSSRTGSNEKLFF. The CDR3, as DNA: TGTGCCAGCAGCTCTCGGACAGGGTCTAATGAAAAACTGTTTTTT.